This note documents a single T cell receptor (delta chain) sequence. TCRdb reanalyzed the reads using CATT. This repertoire shows 9,000 to 13,000 delta-chain clones, 3.5% found once; its top ten account for roughly 8.7%. The entry originates in a study of gamma-delta chains in newborns, infants, children. Background on the study: Microbial exposure reportedly drives polyclonal innate γδ T cell expansion after birth.

This clonotype was sampled from a child who was a newborn, infant or young child, either healthy, febrile or measles-vaccinated (not recorded which). Source material: blood.

The CDR3 reads CAASEGLGWGIRDTDKLIF. CDR3 nucleotide sequence: TGTGCAGCAAGCGAGGGTCTTGGCTGGGGGATACGAGATACCGATAAACTCATCTTT. J is TRDJ1 and V is TRAV29/DV5; TRDD3 matches 12 bases. J was trimmed by 2 bases and V by 0 bases; bases with no gene match: 14. The CDR3 length is 19 residues. Germline CDR1 NSMFDY, CDR2 ISSIKDK.